A single sample is the source of the 9 T cell receptor beta chains below, sequenced in a study of blood T cell repertoires in COVID-19 (dated by TCRdb to 2018 to 2021). Library construction relied on the immunoSEQ multiplex PCR assay. Entries here come from immuneACCESS through TCRdb and include only in-frame sequences with V and J called. Some clones fail to appear in such tables; in the studies checked, an unresolved V gene covers under half of the shortfall, and the cause of the remainder is unknown. Here the sample has around 200,000 clones; more than 75% occur a single time. The biggest ten clones account for around 5.7% of the sample. The sequenced material came from peripheral blood. Receptor source: a man at least 80 years old with acute or convalescent COVID-19.

This rearrangement joins TRBV12-1 to TRBJ2-3; the D call TRBD1 from the table was never checked on the DNA. TRBV12-1 constitutes a pseudogene. This CDR3 has 14 amino acids. As DNA, the CDR3 is TGTGCCAGCAGCTTGTCTGGGGCGGCAGATACGCAGTATTTT. This gives the protein CASSLSGAADTQYF.

Written as DNA, the CDR3 is TGTGCCAGCAGTTCAATGGCGCCCCAGCATTTT. Its protein is CASSSMAPQHF. This chain links TRBV28 with TRBJ1-5; D call uncertain. The CDR3 length is 11 residues. The V gene's germline CDR1 is MDHEN and CDR2 SYDVKM. V lost 4 bases, J lost 9 bases, and 7 bases lay in between.

The rearrangement links TRBV9 to TRBJ2-5; TRBD1 is a possible D gene (6 bases). CDR3 length: 14 residues. The germline gives CDR1 SGDLS, CDR2 YYNGEE. V shed 4 bases and J shed 7 bases, with 17 bases lying between them. The CDR3 here is CASSPGPGQWTQYF. CDR3 DNA: TGTGCCAGCAGCCCGGGACCCGGACAGTGGACCCAGTACTTC.

The V gene is TRBV19, the J gene TRBJ2-7; tentative D call: TRBD2 (6 bases). The length of the CDR3 is 13 residues. The germline V gene encodes CDR1 LNHDA and CDR2 SQIVND (reference sequence). Deletions cut 1 base from V and 4 bases from J, with 8 bases between. The chain's CDR3 is CASSIGAGYEQYF. The CDR3 DNA sequence: TGTGCCAGTAGTATAGGAGCGGGTTACGAGCAGTACTTC.

CDR3 residues: CASSVGLAYTDTQYF. For the CDR3, the DNA is TGCGCCAGCAGTGTGGGACTAGCGTACACAGATACGCAGTATTTT. V gene TRBV5-1 combines with J gene TRBJ2-3; TRBD2 agrees at 10 bases. The V and J ends lost 5 bases and 2 bases, in that order; junction bases with no gene match: 5. Germline V gene sequence: CDR1 SGHRS, CDR2 YFSETQ. CDR3 length: 15 residues.

This chain uses TRBV5-1 with TRBJ2-2; D is uncertain. V gave up 0 bases and J gave up 4 bases, with 10 bases separating them. This CDR3 spans 15 amino acids. CDR1 and CDR2 (germline): SGHRS, YFSETQ. The CDR3 DNA reads TGCGCCAGCAGCTTGGTAGTGGTTACCACCGGGGAGCTGTTTTTT. It codes for CASSLVVVTTGELFF.

This clone was seen once. The gene calls are TRBV9 and TRBJ2-1; a possible D gene is TRBD1 (7 bases). The germline CDR1 and CDR2 sequences are SGDLS and YYNGEE. This CDR3 region has 14 residues. Trimming left V 4 bases short and J 7 bases short, with 15 bases between. The CDR3 sequence: CASSPRGERNEQFF. DNA of the CDR3: TGTGCCAGCAGCCCCAGGGGGGAGCGGAATGAGCAGTTCTTC.

J is TRBJ1-2 and V is TRBV28, with TRBD1 matching 7 bases. The J segment lost 4 bases and the V segment lost 3 bases, leaving 2 bases of the junction unmatched. The CDR3 is 13 amino acids. CDR1 is MDHEN and CDR2 is SYDVKM in the germline V gene. The CDR3 sequence is CASSFGQAYGYTF. In DNA, the CDR3 is TGTGCCAGCAGTTTCGGACAGGCCTATGGCTACACCTTC.

The chain joins TRBV5-1 to TRBJ2-5, with no clear D. Trimming took off 2 bases at V and 2 bases at J, with 10 bases between the two ends. CDR1 is SGHRS and CDR2 is YFSETQ in the germline V gene. There are 14 residues in the CDR3. In DNA form, the CDR3 reads TGCGCCAGCAGCTTAACGTCCAGACAAGAGACCCAGTACTTC. Encoded protein: CASSLTSRQETQYF.